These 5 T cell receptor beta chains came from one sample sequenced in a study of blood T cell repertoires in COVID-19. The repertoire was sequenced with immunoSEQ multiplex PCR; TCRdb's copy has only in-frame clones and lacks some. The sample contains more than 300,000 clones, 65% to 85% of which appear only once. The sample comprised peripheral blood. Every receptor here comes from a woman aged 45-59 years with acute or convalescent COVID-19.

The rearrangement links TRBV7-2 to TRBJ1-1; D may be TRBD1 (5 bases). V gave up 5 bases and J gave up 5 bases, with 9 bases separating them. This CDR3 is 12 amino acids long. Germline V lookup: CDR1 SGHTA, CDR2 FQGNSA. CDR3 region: CASSRRGTEAFF. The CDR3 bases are TGTGCCAGCAGCCGTCGGGGGACTGAAGCTTTCTTT.

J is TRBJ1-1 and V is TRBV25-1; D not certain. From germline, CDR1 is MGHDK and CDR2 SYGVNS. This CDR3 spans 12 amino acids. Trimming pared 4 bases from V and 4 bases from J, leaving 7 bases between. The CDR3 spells CASSAGSTEAFF. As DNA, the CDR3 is TGTGCCAGCAGTGCCGGGTCCACTGAAGCTTTCTTT.

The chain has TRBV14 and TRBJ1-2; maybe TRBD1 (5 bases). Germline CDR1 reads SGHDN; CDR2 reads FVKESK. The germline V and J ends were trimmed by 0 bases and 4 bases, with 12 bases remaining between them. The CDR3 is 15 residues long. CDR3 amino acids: CASSQEFQGGYGYTF. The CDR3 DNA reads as TGTGCCAGCAGCCAAGAGTTTCAGGGCGGCTATGGCTACACCTTC.

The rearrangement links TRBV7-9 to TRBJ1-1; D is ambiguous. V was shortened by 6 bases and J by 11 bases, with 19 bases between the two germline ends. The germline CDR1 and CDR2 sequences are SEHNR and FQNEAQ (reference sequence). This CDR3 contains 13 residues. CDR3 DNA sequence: TGTGCCAGCAGTCCTATCCCCGCCCTTCGGGCTTTCTTT. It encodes CASSPIPALRAFF.

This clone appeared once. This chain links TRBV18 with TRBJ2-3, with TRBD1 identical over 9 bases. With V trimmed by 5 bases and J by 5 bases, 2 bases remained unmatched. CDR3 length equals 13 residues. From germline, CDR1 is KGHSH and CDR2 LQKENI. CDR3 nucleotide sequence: TGTGCCAGCTCAGGGACAGGGCGAGATACGCAGTATTTT. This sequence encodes CASSGTGRDTQYF.